Sequencing of this T cell receptor beta chain was carried out in a study of blood T cell repertoires in COVID-19. The protocol was immunoSEQ multiplex PCR, while the TCRdb copy is restricted to in-frame clones and leaves out a portion. The sample holds 160,000 or so clones, 80% seen once. From germline, CDR1 is SGHKS and CDR2 YYEKEE (reference sequence). Trimming left V 1 base short and J 5 bases short, with 10 bases between. This CDR3 is built from 14 residues. In this sample, this clone turned up once. J is TRBJ1-5 and V is TRBV5-5; D possibly corresponds to TRBD1 (6 bases). Sequenced material: peripheral blood. The TCR originated in a man in his 70s with active or convalescent COVID-19. The CDR3 sequence is CASSLTAGDQPQHF. In DNA form, the CDR3 reads TGTGCCAGCAGCTTGACGGCAGGGGATCAGCCCCAGCATTTT.